The rows below give T cell receptor beta chains drawn from one sample of a study of T cell responses to AZD1222 COVID-19 vaccine. The assay was immunoSEQ multiplex PCR, and TCRdb's table has in-frame clones only and misses some. The repertoire holds around 140,000 clones, with about 91% as singletons. Sequenced here: peripheral blood, sampled 28 days after the second AZD1222 dose. These TCRs come from an adult who received the AZD1222 COVID-19 vaccine. Each CDR3 is given with its conserved first and last residue. The D gene is left open where the match is weak. A row's size may be missing; if present it is once, few, many or a size class.

abundance	v_gene	d_gene	j_gene	CDR3aa	CDR3nt
NA	TRBV4-1	NA	TRBJ1-1	CASSQVPDLTEAFF	TGCGCCAGCAGCCAAGTCCCGGATCTAACTGAAGCTTTCTTT
NA	TRBV10-2	TRBD1	TRBJ1-6	CASSDLGTANNSPLHF	TGCGCCAGCAGTGACCTTGGGACAGCCAATAATTCACCCCTCCACTTT
few	TRBV7-2	NA	TRBJ1-2	CASSPGRSYGYTF	TGTGCCAGCAGCCCGGGAAGGTCCTATGGCTACACCTTC
NA	TRBV5-6	NA	TRBJ1-5	CASSLDPNQPQHF	TGTGCCAGCAGCCTGGACCCGAATCAGCCCCAGCATTTT
NA	TRBV9	NA	TRBJ2-5	CASSPQGRSQETQYF	TGTGCCAGCAGCCCTCAAGGACGGTCCCAAGAGACCCAGTACTTC
NA	TRBV2	TRBD1	TRBJ2-5	CASSSGTGTETQYF	TGTGCCAGCAGTTCCGGGACAGGGACAGAGACCCAGTACTTC
NA	TRBV10-1	NA	TRBJ1-1	CASSEHTAQGTEAFF	TGCGCCAGCAGTGAGCATACAGCCCAGGGGACTGAAGCTTTCTTT
NA	TRBV11-1	TRBD1	TRBJ1-6	CASSFQGVGNSPLHF	TGTGCCAGCAGCTTCCAGGGGGTGGGTAATTCACCCCTCCACTTT
NA	TRBV3-1/TRBV3-2	NA	TRBJ1-4	CASSHHRDFNEKLFF	TGTGCCAGCAGCCACCACCGGGACTTTAATGAAAAACTGTTTTTT
NA	TRBV4-3	NA	TRBJ2-2	CASSGQWRSTGELFF	TGCGCCAGCAGCGGCCAATGGAGGAGCACCGGGGAGCTGTTTTTT
NA	TRBV4-2	TRBD2	TRBJ2-7	CASSQDWLAGVDSSYEQYF	TGTGCCAGCAGCCAAGATTGGCTAGCGGGGGTTGACAGCTCCTACGAGCAGTACTTC